What follows are 19 T cell receptor beta chains derived from one specimen sequenced in a study of blood T cell repertoires in COVID-19. The table came from immunoSEQ multiplex PCR; TCRdb's copy has only in-frame clones and leaves some out. The sample yields 150,000 to 200,000 clones, about 90% seen once. Sequencing was carried out using peripheral blood. The receptors originated from a woman aged 55-69 years with COVID-19, enrolled during active disease.

This clone was seen just once. The chain is built from TRBV27 and TRBJ2-7; D possibly corresponds to TRBD2 (6 bases). V lost 5 bases, J lost 1 base, and 21 bases lay in between. Germline CDR1 reads MNHEY; CDR2 reads SMNVEV (reference sequence). This CDR3 is 17 amino acids long. In DNA form, the CDR3 reads TGTGCCAGCAGTGTCCCACTAGGGAGCGGGTCTTCCTACGAGCAGTACTTC. This codes for CASSVPLGSGSSYEQYF.

The chain recombines TRBV5-1 with TRBJ1-6; D unclear. Between the trimmed V and J ends, which lost 7 bases and 7 bases, there was a span of 9 bases. The CDR3 is 12 amino acids. CDR1 and CDR2 (germline): SGHRS, YFSETQ. CDR3 sequence reads: CASRGLNSPLHF. The CDR3 DNA sequence: TGCGCCAGCCGGGGTTTGAATTCACCCCTCCACTTT.

The chain joins TRBV19 to TRBJ1-1; 7 bases are shared with TRBD1. CDR1 is LNHDA, CDR2 SQIVND, per germline (reference sequence). V lost 5 bases and J lost 3; bases outside the gene matches: 9. CDR3 length: 15 amino acids. CDR3 protein: CASSPIRGRYTEAFF. The CDR3 DNA sequence: TGTGCCAGTAGTCCGATAAGGGGGCGGTACACTGAAGCTTTCTTT.

J is TRBJ2-7 and V is TRBV7-2; D is undetermined. The CDR3 has 12 residues. CDR1 is SGHTA, CDR2 FQGNSA, per germline. V lost 5 bases and J lost 2, with 7 bases in between. This CDR3 reads CASSQQAYEQYF. The CDR3 DNA is TGTGCCAGCAGCCAGCAGGCCTACGAGCAGTACTTC.

The chain links TRBV5-6 to TRBJ2-1; 10 bases are a match to TRBD2. The CDR3 consists of 15 residues. Germline V gene data show CDR1 as SGHDT and CDR2 as YYEEEE. Trimming removed 2 bases from V and 5 bases from J; junction bases left unmatched: 4. CDR3 DNA: TGTGCCAGCAGCTTACTTAGCGGGAGGAACAATGAGCAGTTCTTC. It is translated as CASSLLSGRNNEQFF. Filled out from reference TRBV5-6 and TRBJ2-1, the complete variable domain reads DAGVTQSPTHLIKTRGQQVTLRCSPKSGHDTVSWYQQALGQGPQFIFQYYEEEERQRGNFPDRFSGHQFPNYSSELNVNALLLGDSALYLCASSLLSGRNNEQFFGPGTRLTVL.

This chain uses TRBV19 with TRBJ1-6; D might be TRBD1 (6 bases). V was pared by 2 bases and J by 5 bases, with 13 bases between. From germline, CDR1 is LNHDA and CDR2 SQIVND (reference sequence). This CDR3 region has 16 residues. CDR3 amino acids: CASSIKGVPDNSPLHF. The CDR3 region has the DNA TGTGCCAGTAGTATAAAGGGGGTACCGGATAATTCACCCCTCCACTTT.

The chain recombines TRBV5-1 with TRBJ1-1; the D gene is possibly TRBD1 (6 bases). The ends were cut back, 2 bases at V and 9 bases at J, with 17 bases in the middle. In germline, CDR1 is SGHRS, CDR2 YFSETQ. This CDR3 contains 14 residues. The CDR3 loop reads CASSFDGGRIQAFF. The DNA of the CDR3 is TGCGCCAGCAGCTTCGATGGGGGCAGAATCCAAGCTTTCTTT.

This clone showed up just a few times. CDR3 nucleotides: TGTGCCAGCAGTGGGGGGATGAGCGAGCAGTACTTC. Its translation: CASSGGMSEQYF. The chain couples TRBV28 to TRBJ2-7; a possible D gene is TRBD2 (6 bases). The germline V and J ends were trimmed by 5 bases and 6 bases, with 11 bases remaining between them. Germline CDR1 is MDHEN and CDR2 is SYDVKM. There are 12 residues in the CDR3.

This chain uses TRBV29-1 with TRBJ1-2; D call uncertain. This CDR3 is built from 11 residues. Germline V CDR1 and CDR2: SQVTM, ANQGSEA. The V gene lost 6 bases and the J gene lost 7 bases, with 12 bases spanning the gap. The CDR3 protein is CSVTSGGGYTF. DNA for the CDR3: TGCAGCGTGACCTCGGGAGGTGGCTACACCTTC.

This sequence joins TRBV5-4 and TRBJ2-3; TRBD2 matches at 15 bases. The germline V gene has CDR1 SGHNT and CDR2 YYREEE (reference sequence). Trimming took 3 bases from V and 4 from J; bases not matched to a gene: 3. The CDR3 is made up of 16 amino acids. CDR3 sequence (DNA): TGTGCCAGCAGCTGGGGACTAGCGGGAGGACCAGATACGCAGTATTTT. Translated: CASSWGLAGGPDTQYF.

This chain joins TRBV5-1 and TRBJ2-5, with a weak D call TRBD1 (5 bases). The V and J ends lost 2 bases and 1 base respectively, with 9 bases between them. The CDR3 runs to 14 residues. The germline CDR1 and CDR2 sequences are SGHRS and YFSETQ. The CDR3 loop is CASSFVGPQETQYF. CDR3 nucleotides: TGCGCCAGCAGCTTCGTGGGGCCCCAAGAGACCCAGTACTTC.

This sequence joins TRBV2 and TRBJ2-1, with 8 bases aligning to TRBD2. The CDR3 has 13 residues. CDR1 is SNHLY, CDR2 FYNNEI, per germline. After removal of 5 bases from V and 5 bases from J, the junction contained 2 bases not matched to a gene. CDR3 in DNA: TGTGCCAGCAGTTATAGCGGGAACAATGAGCAGTTCTTC. This gives the protein CASSYSGNNEQFF.

The chain couples TRBV24-1 to TRBJ2-1, with 8 bases that match TRBD1. The V gene end was trimmed by 5 bases and the J gene end by 3 bases; junction bases not matched to a gene: 5. The CDR3 loop spans 15 amino acids. CDR1 KGHDR and CDR2 SFDVKD come from the germline V gene. The CDR3 loop is CATSGDRGIYNEQFF. CDR3 bases: TGTGCCACCAGTGGAGACAGGGGTATCTACAATGAGCAGTTCTTC.

This clone came up once. The gene calls are TRBV7-9 and TRBJ1-1; TRBD1 matches at 8 bases. This CDR3 comprises 15 residues. With 4 bases clipped from V and 5 bases from J, the junction kept 9 bases outside the gene matches. CDR1 is SEHNR and CDR2 is FQNEAQ in the germline V gene (reference sequence). For the CDR3, the DNA is TGTGCCAGCAGCTCTTGGACAGGGAAGTTGACTGAAGCTTTCTTT. Translated, it gives CASSSWTGKLTEAFF.

The chain carries TRBV7-9 and TRBJ2-7, with 7 bases that match TRBD2. Trimming removed 5 bases from V and 5 bases from J; junction bases left unmatched: 9. The germline gives CDR1 SEHNR, CDR2 FQNEAQ (reference sequence). This CDR3 is 14 amino acids long. The chain's CDR3 is CASSPGAGRDEQYF. As DNA, the CDR3 is TGTGCCAGCAGCCCTGGAGCGGGAAGGGACGAGCAGTACTTC.

In DNA form, the CDR3 reads TGCAGCGTGGCAACTAGCGCGGAGCTATATACGCAGTATTTT. It translates to CSVATSAELYTQYF. The chain joins TRBV29-1 to TRBJ2-3, with TRBD2 matching 7 bases. Germline V gene lookup returns CDR1 SQVTM and CDR2 ANQGSEA. V lost 6 bases to trimming and J lost 7 bases; unmatched junction nucleotides: 13. The CDR3 is 14 amino acids.

The J gene is TRBJ2-7, the V gene TRBV4-3; 11 nucleotides align to TRBD1. The CDR3 is 15 amino acids. Germline V gene data show CDR1 as LGHNA and CDR2 as YSLEER. With V trimmed by 3 bases and J by 0 bases, 1 base remained unmatched. The CDR3 protein is CASSQDRGHSYEQYF. CDR3 bases: TGCGCCAGCAGCCAGGACAGGGGGCACTCCTACGAGCAGTACTTC.

This clone came up once. DNA of the CDR3: TGTGCCAGCAGCTTGGCGGACGAGCAGTACTTC. Encoded protein: CASSLADEQYF. V usage is TRBV5-8 and J usage is TRBJ2-7; D gene uncertain. Trimming removed 0 bases at V and 5 bases at J, with 3 bases between. Per the germline V gene, CDR1 is SGHTS and CDR2 is YDEGEE. The CDR3 is 11 amino acids.

This clone has only a few counts. In DNA, the CDR3 is TGCGCCAGCAGGGCGACAGGGAGATACAATGAGCAGTTCTTC. It codes for CASRATGRYNEQFF. V is TRBV5-1 and J is TRBJ2-1; 7 positions match TRBD1. Germline V lookup: CDR1 SGHRS, CDR2 YFSETQ. The CDR3 has 14 residues. V lost 5 bases, J lost 4 bases, and 6 bases stayed unmatched.